This record looks at one T cell receptor (beta chain) sequence and its context. Its antigen is not yet known. One base away there is no much larger clone; base qualities are not given. The donors belonged to the validation cohort of approximately 130 subjects, which was separate from the roughly 680-subject first cohort. The data originate from a study of cytomegalovirus exposure and HLA in healthy donors (TCRdb year 2017). At the level of the whole study: A later analysis indicated that the 120 validation repertoires were generated on the platform also employed for the approximately 700 repertoires of the first cohort. The study aimed to test whether cataloging public T cell receptors could reveal signatures of past pathogen exposure. Along with the approximately 650-subject first cohort, a separate validation cohort of 120 different subjects was used. The study combined high-throughput TCR immunosequencing, statistical association of individual TCRs with disease status, and machine learning to predict cytomegalovirus infection status.

The receptor library was made with the immunoSEQ multiplex PCR assay. The original methods were these. A statistical classification framework was built to diagnose cytomegalovirus status from the catalog of TCR beta chain sequences. TCRdb's version of the immuneACCESS table is confined to in-frame rearrangements and falls short of the full clone set. An unresolved V gene accounts for under half of the shortfall where checked; the remainder is of unknown origin. V and J calls and clone size are those listed in that table; D and trimming were worked out from the DNA. The sample contains around 120,000 clones, 86% of them found a single time. The ten largest clones represent about 5.3% of the sample. The germline V gene sets CDR1 to SGHRS and CDR2 to YFSETQ. V is pared back by 6 bases and J by 3 bases, with 21 bases lying between the germline termini. Including cysteine and phenylalanine, the CDR3 has 16 amino acids. The DNA shown is the 48-base CDR3, in frame from base 1.

Study-level results and caveats: Most TCR sequences were observed very rarely across donors, whereas some public TCRs were present in many individuals. In both the original and validation cohorts, the classifier was reported to diagnose cytomegalovirus status with high specificity and sensitivity. A later analysis found that TCRs clustered in the first cohort also tended to co-occur in the 110 or so validation repertoires, with just under 95% of cluster scores above 0. In vitro tests confirmed that a few of the cytomegalovirus-associated TCR beta chains recognize cytomegalovirus antigens. The study listed around 160 TCR beta chains as associated with cytomegalovirus. All 120 or so repertoires were used to score co-occurrence in the validation cohort in a later analysis, because that analysis had no HLA typing for the cohort. The authors suggested that the approach could potentially be extended to other disease states and immunological phenotypes.

The sequencing sample was made of PBMCs. The chain is assembled from TRBV5-1 and TRBJ2-5, with a tentative D gene TRBD2 over 7 matching bases. This TCR was sampled from a man in his late teens or twenties in good health and CMV-seronegative. The DNA sequence reads TGCGCCAGCACCTATAGGGGGGGGGCTACCAAAGAGACCCAGTACTTC. It is translated as CASTYRGGATKETQYF.